A single TCR beta chain is shown here with its context. Its antigen is currently unknown. These data are taken from a study of T cell responses to AZD1222 COVID-19 vaccine. On the study more broadly: Second doses that came at about 4 or about 12 weeks were put together.

The V gene's germline CDR1 is SGHRS and CDR2 YFSETQ. This CDR3 contains 13 residues. Trimming at V came to 0 bases and at J to 8 bases, leaving 4 bases not matched to a gene. Only in-frame clones appear in the TCRdb table, and some are missing; sequencing was by immunoSEQ multiplex PCR. The table shows about 150,000 clones, with nearly 95% occurring only once. Study-wide points: None of the repertoires were sampled until the peak T cell response had passed. There were mostly white British donors and more females than males, and clonal diversity was possibly underestimated.

The chain has TRBV5-1 and TRBJ1-2; 7 bases are a match to TRBD1. This receptor was obtained from an adult in good health. This sample comprised peripheral blood, obtained on day 0 of AZD1222 vaccination. Here the CDR3 DNA reads TGCGCCAGCAGCTTGGGACAGGGAGGCGGCTACACCTTC. Amino acid sequence: CASSLGQGGGYTF.